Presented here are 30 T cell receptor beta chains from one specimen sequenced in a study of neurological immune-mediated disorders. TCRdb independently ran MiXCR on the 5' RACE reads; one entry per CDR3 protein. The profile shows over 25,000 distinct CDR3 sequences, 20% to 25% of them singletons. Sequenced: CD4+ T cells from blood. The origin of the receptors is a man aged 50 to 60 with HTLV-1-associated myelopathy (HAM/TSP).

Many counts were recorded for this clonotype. DNA for the CDR3: TGCAGTGCTGGACAGGGGGCGACCGATCAGCCCCAGCATTTT. This gives the protein CSAGQGATDQPQHF. The chain uses TRBV20-1 and TRBJ1-5, with 11 nucleotides matching TRBD1. The trim removed 5 bases at V and 5 bases at J, leaving 5 bases unmatched. This CDR3 is built from 14 residues. Per the germline V gene, CDR1 is DFQATT and CDR2 is SNEGSKA (reference sequence).

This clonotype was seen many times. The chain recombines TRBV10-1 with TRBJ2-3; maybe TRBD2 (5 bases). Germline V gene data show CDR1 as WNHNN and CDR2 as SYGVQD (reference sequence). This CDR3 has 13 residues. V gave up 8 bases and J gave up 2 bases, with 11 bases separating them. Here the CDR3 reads CASADFSTDTQYF. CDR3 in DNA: TGCGCCAGCGCGGACTTCTCCACAGATACGCAGTATTTT.

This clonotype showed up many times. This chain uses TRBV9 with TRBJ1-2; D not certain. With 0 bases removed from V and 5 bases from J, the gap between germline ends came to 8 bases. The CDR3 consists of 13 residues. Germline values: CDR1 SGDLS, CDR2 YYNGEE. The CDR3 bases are TGTGCCAGCAGCGTAGGACGCACGTATGGCTACACCTTC. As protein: CASSVGRTYGYTF. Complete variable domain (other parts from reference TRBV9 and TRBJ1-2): DSGVTQTPKHLITATGQRVTLRCSPRSGDLSVYWYQQSLDQGLQFLIQYYNGEERAKGNILERFSAQQFPDLHSELNLSSLELGDSALYFCASSVGRTYGYTFGSGTRLTVV.

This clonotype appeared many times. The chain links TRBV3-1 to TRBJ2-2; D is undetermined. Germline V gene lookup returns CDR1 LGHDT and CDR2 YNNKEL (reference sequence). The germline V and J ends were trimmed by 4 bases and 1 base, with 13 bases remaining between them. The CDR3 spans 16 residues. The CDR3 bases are TGTGCCAGCAGCCGGATCGGGTCCCGGAACACCGGGGAGCTGTTTTTT. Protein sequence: CASSRIGSRNTGELFF. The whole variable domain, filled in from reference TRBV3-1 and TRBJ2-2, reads DTAVSQTPKYLVTQMGNDKSIKCEQNLGHDTMYWYKQDSKKFLKIMFSYNNKELIINETVPNRFSPKSPDKAHLNLHINSLELGDSAVYFCASSRIGSRNTGELFFGEGSRLTVL.

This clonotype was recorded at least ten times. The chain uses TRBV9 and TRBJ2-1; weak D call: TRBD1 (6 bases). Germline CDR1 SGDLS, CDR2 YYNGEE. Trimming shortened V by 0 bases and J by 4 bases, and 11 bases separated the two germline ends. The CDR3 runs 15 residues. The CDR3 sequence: CASSVDGQSYNEQFF. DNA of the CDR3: TGTGCCAGCAGCGTAGATGGACAGTCGTACAATGAGCAGTTCTTC.

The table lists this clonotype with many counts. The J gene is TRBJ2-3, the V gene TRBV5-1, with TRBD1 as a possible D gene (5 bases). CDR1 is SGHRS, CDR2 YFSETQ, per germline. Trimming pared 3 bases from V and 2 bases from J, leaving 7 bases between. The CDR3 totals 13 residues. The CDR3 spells CASSSDNTDTQYF. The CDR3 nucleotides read TGCGCCAGCAGCTCGGACAACACAGATACGCAGTATTTT.

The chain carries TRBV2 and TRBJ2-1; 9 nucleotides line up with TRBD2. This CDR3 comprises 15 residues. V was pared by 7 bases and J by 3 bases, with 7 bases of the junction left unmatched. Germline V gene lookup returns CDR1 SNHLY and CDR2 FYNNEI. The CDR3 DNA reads TGTGCCAGCATAGCCGGGACTAGCAGCTACAATGAGCAGTTCTTC. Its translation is CASIAGTSSYNEQFF.

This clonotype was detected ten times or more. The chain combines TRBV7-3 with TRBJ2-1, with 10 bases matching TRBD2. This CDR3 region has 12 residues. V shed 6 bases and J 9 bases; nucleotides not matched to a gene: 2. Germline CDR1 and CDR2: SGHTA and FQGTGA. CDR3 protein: CASRLAGTEQFF. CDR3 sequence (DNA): TGTGCCAGCAGACTAGCGGGAACTGAGCAGTTCTTC.

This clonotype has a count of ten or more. The CDR3 spells CASSSDRGRGEDTQYF. The DNA of the CDR3 is TGTGCCAGCAGTAGCGACAGGGGGCGCGGGGAAGATACGCAGTATTTT. This chain uses TRBV6-1 with TRBJ2-3; 10 nucleotides line up with TRBD1. CDR3 length: 16 residues. V dropped 5 bases and J dropped 5; count of bases not matched to a gene: 10. CDR1 MNHNS and CDR2 SASEGT come from the germline V gene.

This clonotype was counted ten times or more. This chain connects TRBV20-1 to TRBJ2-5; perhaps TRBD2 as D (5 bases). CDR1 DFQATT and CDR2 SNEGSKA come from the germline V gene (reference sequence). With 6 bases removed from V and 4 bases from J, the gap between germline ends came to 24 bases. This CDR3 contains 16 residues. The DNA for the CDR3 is TGCAGTGCAGAGAGAGCCGGAGGCCCCGAGGGAGAGACCCAGTACTTC. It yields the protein CSAERAGGPEGETQYF.

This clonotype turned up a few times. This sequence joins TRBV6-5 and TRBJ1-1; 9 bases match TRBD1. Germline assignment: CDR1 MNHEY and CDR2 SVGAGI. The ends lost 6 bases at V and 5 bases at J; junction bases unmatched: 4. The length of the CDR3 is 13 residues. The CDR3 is CASRGTGRTEAFF. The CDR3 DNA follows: TGTGCCAGCAGGGGGACAGGGCGTACTGAAGCTTTCTTT.

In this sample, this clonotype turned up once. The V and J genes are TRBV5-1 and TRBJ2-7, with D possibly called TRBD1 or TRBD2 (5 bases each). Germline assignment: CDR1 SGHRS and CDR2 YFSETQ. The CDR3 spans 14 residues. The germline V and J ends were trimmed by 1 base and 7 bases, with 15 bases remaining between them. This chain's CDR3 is CASSLQGPEWEQYF. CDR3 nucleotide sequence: TGCGCCAGCAGCTTGCAGGGACCGGAGTGGGAGCAGTACTTC.

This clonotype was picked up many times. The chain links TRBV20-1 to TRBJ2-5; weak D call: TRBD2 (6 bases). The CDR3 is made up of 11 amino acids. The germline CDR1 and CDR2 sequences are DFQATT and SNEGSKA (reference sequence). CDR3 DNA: TGCAGCCCCGGCGGGGTGGAGACCCAGTACTTC. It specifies CSPGGVETQYF.

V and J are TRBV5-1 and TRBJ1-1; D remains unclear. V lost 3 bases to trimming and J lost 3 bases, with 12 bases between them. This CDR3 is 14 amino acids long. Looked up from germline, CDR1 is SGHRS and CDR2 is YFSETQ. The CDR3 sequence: CASSSDLSYTEAFF. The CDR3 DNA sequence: TGCGCCAGCAGCTCGGATCTTTCCTACACTGAAGCTTTCTTT.

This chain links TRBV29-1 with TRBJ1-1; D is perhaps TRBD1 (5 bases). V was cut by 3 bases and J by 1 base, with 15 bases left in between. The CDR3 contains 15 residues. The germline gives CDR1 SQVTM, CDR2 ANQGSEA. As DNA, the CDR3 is TGCAGCGTTGAGACGGGGGGTGGGCCGAACACTGAAGCTTTCTTT. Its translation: CSVETGGGPNTEAFF.

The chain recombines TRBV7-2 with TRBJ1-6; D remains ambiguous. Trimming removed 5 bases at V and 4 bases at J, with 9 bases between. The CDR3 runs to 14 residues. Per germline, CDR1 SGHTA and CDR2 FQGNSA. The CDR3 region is CASSPIIYNSPLHF. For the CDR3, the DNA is TGTGCCAGCAGCCCCATCATTTATAATTCACCCCTCCACTTT.

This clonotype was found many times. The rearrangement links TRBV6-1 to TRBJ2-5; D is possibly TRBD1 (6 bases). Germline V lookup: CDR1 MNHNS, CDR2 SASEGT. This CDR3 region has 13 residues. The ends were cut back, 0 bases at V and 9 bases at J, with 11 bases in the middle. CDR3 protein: CASSEARQAAQYF. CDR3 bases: TGTGCCAGCAGTGAAGCGCGACAGGCCGCCCAGTACTTC.

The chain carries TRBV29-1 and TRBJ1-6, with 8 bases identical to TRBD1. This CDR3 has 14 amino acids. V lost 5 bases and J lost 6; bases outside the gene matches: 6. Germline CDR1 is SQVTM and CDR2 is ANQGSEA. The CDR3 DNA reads TGCAGCGTTCGGCAGGGGGCTACTAATTCACCCCTCCACTTT. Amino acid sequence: CSVRQGATNSPLHF.

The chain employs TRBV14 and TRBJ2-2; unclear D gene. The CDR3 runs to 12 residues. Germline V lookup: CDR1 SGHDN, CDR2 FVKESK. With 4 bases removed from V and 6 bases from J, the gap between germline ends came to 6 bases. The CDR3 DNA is TGTGCCAGCAGCCTTGTTCCCGGGGAGCTGTTTTTT. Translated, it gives CASSLVPGELFF.

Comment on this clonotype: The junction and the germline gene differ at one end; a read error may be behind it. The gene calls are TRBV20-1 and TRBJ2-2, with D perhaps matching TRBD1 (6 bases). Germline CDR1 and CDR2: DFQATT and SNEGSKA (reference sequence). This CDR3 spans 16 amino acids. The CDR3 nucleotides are TGCAGTGCTAGAGATTACGGACAGTGGGCGGCCGGGGAGCCGTTTTTT. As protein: CSARDYGQWAAGEPFF.

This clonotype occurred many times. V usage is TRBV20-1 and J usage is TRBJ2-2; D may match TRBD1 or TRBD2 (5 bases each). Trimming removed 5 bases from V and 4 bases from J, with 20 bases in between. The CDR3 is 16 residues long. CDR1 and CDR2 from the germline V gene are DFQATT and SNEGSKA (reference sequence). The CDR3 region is CSAGGRVASFTGELFF. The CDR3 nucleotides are TGCAGTGCTGGGGGAAGGGTAGCGTCCTTCACCGGGGAGCTGTTTTTT.

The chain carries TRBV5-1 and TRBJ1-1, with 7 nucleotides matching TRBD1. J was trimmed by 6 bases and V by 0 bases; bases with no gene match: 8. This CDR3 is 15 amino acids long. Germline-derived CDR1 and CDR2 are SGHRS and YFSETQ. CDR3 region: CASSLGQGGSSEAFF. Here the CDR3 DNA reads TGCGCCAGCAGCTTGGGACAGGGCGGGTCCTCTGAAGCTTTCTTT.

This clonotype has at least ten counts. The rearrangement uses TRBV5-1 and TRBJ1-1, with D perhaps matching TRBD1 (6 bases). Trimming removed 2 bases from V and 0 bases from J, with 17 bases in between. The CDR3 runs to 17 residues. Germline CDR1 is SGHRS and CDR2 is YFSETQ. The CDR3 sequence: CASSFAQGTFMNTEAFF. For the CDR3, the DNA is TGCGCCAGCAGCTTTGCCCAGGGGACCTTCATGAACACTGAAGCTTTCTTT. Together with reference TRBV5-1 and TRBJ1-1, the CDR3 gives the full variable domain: KAGVTQTPRYLIKTRGQQVTLSCSPISGHRSVSWYQQTPGQGLQFLFEYFSETQRNKGNFPGRFSGRQFSNSRSEMNVSTLELGDSALYLCASSFAQGTFMNTEAFFGQGTRLTVV.

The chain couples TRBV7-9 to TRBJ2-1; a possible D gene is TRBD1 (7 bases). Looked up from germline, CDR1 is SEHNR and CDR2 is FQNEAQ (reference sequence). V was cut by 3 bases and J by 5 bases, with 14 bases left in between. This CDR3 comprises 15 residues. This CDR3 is CASSLRDRINNEQFF. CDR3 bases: TGTGCCAGCAGCTTGCGGGACAGAATCAACAATGAGCAGTTCTTC. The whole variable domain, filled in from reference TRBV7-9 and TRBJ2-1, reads DTGVSQNPRHKITKRGQNVTFRCDPISEHNRLYWYRQTLGQGPEFLTYFQNEAQLEKSRLLSDRFSAERPKGSFSTLEIQRTEQGDSAMYLCASSLRDRINNEQFFGPGTRLTVL.

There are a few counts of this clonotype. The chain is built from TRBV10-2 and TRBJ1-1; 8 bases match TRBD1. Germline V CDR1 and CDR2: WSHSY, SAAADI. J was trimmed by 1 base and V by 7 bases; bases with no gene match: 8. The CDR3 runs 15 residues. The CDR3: CASTTLQGGNTEAFF. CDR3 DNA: TGCGCCAGCACCACCTTACAGGGGGGGAACACTGAAGCTTTCTTT.

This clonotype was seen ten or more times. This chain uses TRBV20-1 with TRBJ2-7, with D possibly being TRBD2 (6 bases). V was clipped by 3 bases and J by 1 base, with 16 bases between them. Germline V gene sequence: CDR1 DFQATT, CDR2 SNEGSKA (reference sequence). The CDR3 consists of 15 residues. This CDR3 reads CSASPNDGRSYEQYF. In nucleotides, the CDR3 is TGCAGTGCTAGTCCCAACGACGGGAGATCCTACGAGCAGTACTTC.

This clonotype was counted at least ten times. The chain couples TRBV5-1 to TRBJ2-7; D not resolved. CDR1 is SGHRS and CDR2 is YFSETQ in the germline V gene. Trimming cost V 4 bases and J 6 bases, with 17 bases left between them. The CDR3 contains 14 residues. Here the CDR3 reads CASSHPSLPGEQYF. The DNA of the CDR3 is TGCGCCAGCAGCCACCCGAGCCTCCCGGGCGAGCAGTACTTC. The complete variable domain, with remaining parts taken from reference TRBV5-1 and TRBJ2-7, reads KAGVTQTPRYLIKTRGQQVTLSCSPISGHRSVSWYQQTPGQGLQFLFEYFSETQRNKGNFPGRFSGRQFSNSRSEMNVSTLELGDSALYLCASSHPSLPGEQYFGPGTRLTVT.

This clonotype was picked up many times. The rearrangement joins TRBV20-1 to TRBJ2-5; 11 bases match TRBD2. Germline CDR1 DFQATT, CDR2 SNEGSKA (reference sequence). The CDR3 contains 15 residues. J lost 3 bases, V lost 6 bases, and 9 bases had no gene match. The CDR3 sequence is CSAPSSGGIKETQYF. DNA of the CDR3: TGCAGTGCACCCTCTAGCGGGGGGATAAAAGAGACCCAGTACTTC.

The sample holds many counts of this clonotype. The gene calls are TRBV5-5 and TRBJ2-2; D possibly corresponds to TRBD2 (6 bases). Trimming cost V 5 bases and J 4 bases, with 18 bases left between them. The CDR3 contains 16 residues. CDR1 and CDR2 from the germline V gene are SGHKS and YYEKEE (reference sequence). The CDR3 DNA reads TGTGCCAGCAGGACTAGTCCTCTCGGGGGCACCGGGGAGCTGTTTTTT. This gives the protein CASRTSPLGGTGELFF. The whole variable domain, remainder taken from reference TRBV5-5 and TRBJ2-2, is DAGVTQSPTHLIKTRGQQVTLRCSPISGHKSVSWYQQVLGQGPQFIFQYYEKEERGRGNFPDRFSARQFPNYSSELNVNALLLGDSALYLCASRTSPLGGTGELFFGEGSRLTVL.

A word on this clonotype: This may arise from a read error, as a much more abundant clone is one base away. DNA for the CDR3: TGTGCCACCAGCATAGGGGCCAACAGGGTATCTGGGGCCAACGTCCTGACTTTC. It codes for CATSIGANRVSGANVLTF. The chain recombines TRBV15 with TRBJ2-6; D is perhaps TRBD1 (6 bases). The CDR3 is 18 amino acids. Trimming left V 4 bases short and J 1 base short, with 17 bases between. Germline loops: CDR1 LNHNV, CDR2 YYDKDF (reference sequence).